The rows below give T cell receptor beta chains drawn from one sample of a study of shared clonotypes between healthy human individuals. This table comes from immunoSEQ multiplex PCR, and its TCRdb copy is limited to in-frame clones, with some not included. The table includes fewer than 600,000 clones, 70% to 80% detected once. Sample: PBMCs. These receptors all come from a woman in her thirties or forties in good health. Some clones in this sample may be carry-over from other donors' samples. Each CDR3 is given with its conserved first and last residue. Each record gives: clone size, V gene, D gene, J gene, CDR3 DNA, CDR3 protein. A D gene is named only where the DNA matches it firmly. Rows give clone size only sometimes, using once, few, many, or a class for an expanded clone.

abundance: .
v_gene: TRBV7-9
d_gene: .
j_gene: TRBJ2-5
CDR3nt: TGTGCCAGCAGCTTAGTATCACAGACCCAGTACTTC
CDR3aa: CASSLVSQTQYF

abundance: .
v_gene: TRBV19
d_gene: .
j_gene: TRBJ1-4
CDR3nt: TGTGCCAGTAGTATAGGACGGGCTAGACTGTTTTTT
CDR3aa: CASSIGRARLFF

abundance: few
v_gene: TRBV29-1
d_gene: .
j_gene: TRBJ1-1
CDR3nt: TGCAGCGTTGGCGTGGGCGGGAACACTGAAGCTTTCTTT
CDR3aa: CSVGVGGNTEAFF

abundance: .
v_gene: TRBV6-6
d_gene: .
j_gene: TRBJ2-3
CDR3nt: TGTGCCAGCAGGTACACAGATACGCAGTATTTT
CDR3aa: CASRYTDTQYF

abundance: .
v_gene: TRBV7-3
d_gene: TRBD2
j_gene: TRBJ2-5
CDR3nt: TGTGCCAGCAGCTCCCAGCGGGGGGAGACCCAGTACTTC
CDR3aa: CASSSQRGETQYF

abundance: .
v_gene: TRBV7-9
d_gene: TRBD2
j_gene: TRBJ2-3
CDR3nt: TGTGCCAGCAGCTCGGGACTAGCGGGAAACCGTGATACGCAGTATTTT
CDR3aa: CASSSGLAGNRDTQYF

abundance: .
v_gene: TRBV5-4
d_gene: .
j_gene: TRBJ2-7
CDR3nt: TGTGCCAGCAGCTTGGGGACAGACACCTACGAGCAGTACTTC
CDR3aa: CASSLGTDTYEQYF

abundance: .
v_gene: TRBV4-2
d_gene: .
j_gene: TRBJ1-2
CDR3nt: TGTGCCAGCAGCCAAGAGGACTATGGCTACACCTTC
CDR3aa: CASSQEDYGYTF

abundance: .
v_gene: TRBV28
d_gene: TRBD1
j_gene: TRBJ2-7
CDR3nt: TGTGCCAGCAGGAGGACAGGGAGATCCGAGCAGTACTTC
CDR3aa: CASRRTGRSEQYF

abundance: .
v_gene: TRBV9
d_gene: .
j_gene: TRBJ1-5
CDR3nt: TGTGCCAGCAGCCAGGGCCCCGGGCGGGGACAGCCCCAGCATTTT
CDR3aa: CASSQGPGRGQPQHF

abundance: .
v_gene: TRBV27
d_gene: .
j_gene: TRBJ2-3
CDR3nt: TGTGCCAGTCAACCGTCGTGGGGCACAGATACGCAGTATTTT
CDR3aa: CASQPSWGTDTQYF